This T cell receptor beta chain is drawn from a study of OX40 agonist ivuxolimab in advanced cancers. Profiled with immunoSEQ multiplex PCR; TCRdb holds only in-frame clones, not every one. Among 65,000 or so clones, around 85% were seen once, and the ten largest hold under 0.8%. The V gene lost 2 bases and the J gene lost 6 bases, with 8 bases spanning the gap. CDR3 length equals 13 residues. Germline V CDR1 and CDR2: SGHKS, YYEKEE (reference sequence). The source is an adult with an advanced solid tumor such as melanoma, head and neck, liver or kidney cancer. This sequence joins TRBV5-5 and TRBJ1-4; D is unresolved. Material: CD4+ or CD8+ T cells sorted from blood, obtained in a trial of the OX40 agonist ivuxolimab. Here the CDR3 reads CASSFSQYEKLFF. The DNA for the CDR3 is TGTGCCAGCAGCTTCTCACAGTATGAAAAACTGTTTTTT.